This is a list of T cell receptor beta chains from one sample in a study of blood T cells in healthy people across ages. A single record per CDR3 protein comes from TCRdb applying MiXCR to the 5' RACE reads. Among about 780,000 distinct CDR3 sequences listed, roughly 24% were seen once. These data were also filed under a second study, of T cells of mothers and their children.

Material for sequencing was blood. All receptors come from a boy aged 10-17 years in good health. Each CDR3 is given with its conserved first and last residue. D genes are given only for firm matches. Some rows mark clone size as missing; the rest say once, few, many or name a class of expanded clone.

D gene: TRBD2; J gene: TRBJ2-4; V gene: TRBV4-1; clone size: few; CDR3 DNA: TGCGCCAGCAGCCTCCCTGGACTAGTCGCAGCCAAAAACATTCAGTACTTC; CDR3 protein: CASSLPGLVAAKNIQYF
D gene: NA; J gene: TRBJ1-4; V gene: TRBV9; clone size: NA; CDR3 DNA: TGTGCCAGCAGCGAGGGGGGAAACAGGGTCGAAAAACTGTTTTTT; CDR3 protein: CASSEGGNRVEKLFF
D gene: TRBD1; J gene: TRBJ2-3; V gene: TRBV10-3; clone size: NA; CDR3 DNA: TGTGCCATCAGTGCGCCGGGACAGGGGGTAGAAAATACGCAGTATTTT; CDR3 protein: CAISAPGQGVENTQYF
D gene: NA; J gene: TRBJ1-2; V gene: TRBV29-1; clone size: NA; CDR3 DNA: TGCAGCGTTGAGGGCCAGGATGAGGATCCCTACACCTTC; CDR3 protein: CSVEGQDEDPYTF
D gene: TRBD1; J gene: TRBJ1-1; V gene: TRBV29-1; clone size: NA; CDR3 DNA: TGCAGCTCTAAGACAGGGGGTAACACTGAAGCTTTCTTT; CDR3 protein: CSSKTGGNTEAFF
D gene: NA; J gene: TRBJ2-5; V gene: TRBV6-1; clone size: once; CDR3 DNA: TGTGCCAGCAGGGTCCCGGGTTCCCAAGAGACCCAGTACTTC; CDR3 protein: CASRVPGSQETQYF
D gene: NA; J gene: TRBJ2-1; V gene: TRBV5-1; clone size: few; CDR3 DNA: TGCGCCAGCAGCTTGTTGGGGGTTAATGAGCAGTTCTTC; CDR3 protein: CASSLLGVNEQFF
D gene: NA; J gene: TRBJ2-3; V gene: TRBV27; clone size: NA; CDR3 DNA: TGTGCCAGCAGTTTCTCTATAGGTGGAGATACGCAGTATTTT; CDR3 protein: CASSFSIGGDTQYF
D gene: NA; J gene: TRBJ2-1; V gene: TRBV6-5; clone size: NA; CDR3 DNA: TGTGCCAGCAGGTACAGATCGGGGGCCGAGCAGTTCTTC; CDR3 protein: CASRYRSGAEQFF
D gene: NA; J gene: TRBJ1-1; V gene: TRBV4-2; clone size: few; CDR3 DNA: TGTGCCAGCAGCCCGCACCCGGACGGCGCTGAAGCTTTCTTT; CDR3 protein: CASSPHPDGAEAFF
D gene: NA; J gene: TRBJ2-1; V gene: TRBV4-1; clone size: NA; CDR3 DNA: TGCGCCAGCAGCCAAGGGGGCCTCGGCTACAATGAGCAGTTCTTC; CDR3 protein: CASSQGGLGYNEQFF
D gene: NA; J gene: TRBJ2-2; V gene: TRBV12-3/TRBV12-4; clone size: NA; CDR3 DNA: TGTGCCAGCAGTGCCAAGGGAGGCACCGGGGAGCTGTTTTTT; CDR3 protein: CASSAKGGTGELFF
D gene: TRBD2; J gene: TRBJ2-1; V gene: TRBV2; clone size: NA; CDR3 DNA: TGTGCCAGCAGTGAAACCCTACGGACTAGGTATGAGCAGTTCTTC; CDR3 protein: CASSETLRTRYEQFF
D gene: NA; J gene: TRBJ2-1; V gene: TRBV12-3/TRBV12-4; clone size: NA; CDR3 DNA: TGTGCCAGCAGCTCCGGGAGGACAGTAGAGCAGTTCTTC; CDR3 protein: CASSSGRTVEQFF
D gene: NA; J gene: TRBJ1-3; V gene: TRBV20-1; clone size: once; CDR3 DNA: TGCAGTGCTCCGGGACACAAATTCTCTGGAAACACCATATATTTT; CDR3 protein: CSAPGHKFSGNTIYF
D gene: TRBD1; J gene: TRBJ1-1; V gene: TRBV7-9; clone size: few; CDR3 DNA: TGTGCCAGCAGCAGACAGGGGGCCGTGAACACTGAAGCTTTCTTT; CDR3 protein: CASSRQGAVNTEAFF
D gene: TRBD1; J gene: TRBJ1-1; V gene: TRBV11-1; clone size: NA; CDR3 DNA: TGCGCCAGCAGCTTGGCCGGGACAGGGGAAACTGAAGCTTTCTTT; CDR3 protein: CASSLAGTGETEAFF
D gene: NA; J gene: TRBJ2-1; V gene: TRBV5-1; clone size: NA; CDR3 DNA: TGCGCCAGCAGTTCATTTCTGGGATCCAATGAGCAGTTCTTC; CDR3 protein: CASSSFLGSNEQFF
D gene: NA; J gene: TRBJ2-5; V gene: TRBV4-1; clone size: few; CDR3 DNA: TGCGCCAGCAGCCAAGATTATCGCCCACGAGAGACCCAGTACTTC; CDR3 protein: CASSQDYRPRETQYF
D gene: NA; J gene: TRBJ2-1; V gene: TRBV3-1; clone size: few; CDR3 DNA: TGTGCCAGCAGCCAAGGGACTATGGGTGAGCAGTTCTTC; CDR3 protein: CASSQGTMGEQFF
D gene: NA; J gene: TRBJ2-3; V gene: TRBV5-1; clone size: NA; CDR3 DNA: TGCGCCAGCAGCTTGGCACAGAAGAGCACAGATACGCAGTATTTT; CDR3 protein: CASSLAQKSTDTQYF
D gene: NA; J gene: TRBJ2-7; V gene: TRBV9; clone size: NA; CDR3 DNA: TGTGCCAGCAGCGTAGCGGCGGGGCCTTACTACGAGCAGTACTTC; CDR3 protein: CASSVAAGPYYEQYF
D gene: TRBD1; J gene: TRBJ2-5; V gene: TRBV6-1; clone size: few; CDR3 DNA: TGTGCCAGCACCAGGACAGGGAGGATGCCCCAAGAGACCCAGTACTTC; CDR3 protein: CASTRTGRMPQETQYF
D gene: NA; J gene: TRBJ1-1; V gene: TRBV25-1; clone size: NA; CDR3 DNA: TGTGCCAGCAGTGAATGGGACGGTCCCTTGCGAGCTTTCTTT; CDR3 protein: CASSEWDGPLRAFF
D gene: NA; J gene: TRBJ2-7; V gene: TRBV12-3/TRBV12-4; clone size: NA; CDR3 DNA: TGTGCCAGCAGTCTCGCGCTAACCGCCTACGAGCAGTACTTC; CDR3 protein: CASSLALTAYEQYF
D gene: NA; J gene: TRBJ2-5; V gene: TRBV29-1; clone size: NA; CDR3 DNA: TGCAGCGCTGGACTGAGTGGGGAGACCCAGTACTTC; CDR3 protein: CSAGLSGETQYF
D gene: TRBD2; J gene: TRBJ2-7; V gene: TRBV27; clone size: few; CDR3 DNA: TGTGCCAGCAGTTTAAATAGCGGGGGGGCCCACGAGCAGTACTTC; CDR3 protein: CASSLNSGGAHEQYF
D gene: NA; J gene: TRBJ1-4; V gene: TRBV20-1; clone size: NA; CDR3 DNA: TGCAGTGCTAGATCCGGGTGGGATGAAAAACTGTTTTTT; CDR3 protein: CSARSGWDEKLFF
D gene: TRBD1; J gene: TRBJ2-1; V gene: TRBV12-3/TRBV12-4; clone size: few; CDR3 DNA: TGTGCCAGCAGTCCCCGACAGGGTACCTACAATGAGCAGTTCTTC; CDR3 protein: CASSPRQGTYNEQFF
D gene: NA; J gene: TRBJ2-7; V gene: TRBV10-2; clone size: few; CDR3 DNA: TGCGCCAGCCTGGCAGACACCTACGAGCAGTACTTC; CDR3 protein: CASLADTYEQYF
D gene: NA; J gene: TRBJ1-2; V gene: TRBV29-1; clone size: few; CDR3 DNA: TGCAGCGTTGAACTTGGCGGCCCCTGGGGCTACACCTTC; CDR3 protein: CSVELGGPWGYTF
D gene: NA; J gene: TRBJ2-2; V gene: TRBV7-8; clone size: NA; CDR3 DNA: TGTGCCAGCAGCTTGGGGCAGGGCAACGGGGAGCTGTTTTTT; CDR3 protein: CASSLGQGNGELFF
D gene: TRBD2; J gene: TRBJ2-2; V gene: TRBV2; clone size: few; CDR3 DNA: TGTGCCAGCAGTGAGTTTGGGACTAGAAACACCGGGGAGCTGTTTTTT; CDR3 protein: CASSEFGTRNTGELFF